A single sample gave rise to the 31 T cell receptor beta chains below, sequenced in a study of blood T cell repertoires in COVID-19. This table comes from immunoSEQ multiplex PCR, and its TCRdb copy is limited to in-frame clones, with some not included. The data hold about 150,000 clones, with 87% observed a single time. The specimen sequenced was PBMCs or T cells enriched from blood (not recorded which). The receptor set was obtained from a woman aged 40-49 years who had been exposed to COVID-19.

V is TRBV5-1 and J is TRBJ2-5; possibly TRBD2 for D (6 bases). Trimming shortened V by 2 bases and J by 1 base, and 9 bases separated the two germline ends. The CDR3 runs 14 residues. Germline CDR1 reads SGHRS; CDR2 reads YFSETQ. The CDR3 is CASSFRDSQETQYF. Here the CDR3 DNA reads TGCGCCAGCAGCTTCCGGGACTCCCAAGAGACCCAGTACTTC.

The chain recombines TRBV11-3 with TRBJ2-2, with TRBD1 matching 7 bases. This CDR3 has 17 amino acids. The germline gives CDR1 SGHNT, CDR2 YENEEA. The V gene end was trimmed by 5 bases and the J gene end by 2 bases; junction bases not matched to a gene: 11. CDR3 sequence: CASSNPKGTVNTGELFF. CDR3 sequence (DNA): TGTGCCAGCAGCAACCCCAAGGGGACAGTAAACACCGGGGAGCTGTTTTTT.

The chain links TRBV10-1 to TRBJ1-1; D not resolved. This CDR3 has 13 amino acids. Trimming pared 4 bases from V and 0 bases from J, leaving 6 bases between. Germline V gene lookup returns CDR1 WNHNN and CDR2 SYGVQD (reference sequence). The CDR3: CASSGPLNTEAFF. CDR3 in DNA: TGCGCCAGCAGTGGGCCGTTGAACACTGAAGCTTTCTTT.

The rearrangement joins TRBV5-5 to TRBJ1-6, with D perhaps matching TRBD1 (5 bases). The CDR3 totals 16 residues. The germline V gene has CDR1 SGHKS and CDR2 YYEKEE (reference sequence). The V end lost 2 bases, the J end lost 7 bases, and 16 bases lay between the germline ends. The CDR3 DNA follows: TGTGCCAGCAGCTTAGCAGGGTCGAAACTAAATTCACCCCTCCACTTT. Residues: CASSLAGSKLNSPLHF.

The chain uses TRBV20-1 and TRBJ1-1; no clear D. Germline V gives CDR1 DFQATT, CDR2 SNEGSKA (reference sequence). There are 11 residues in the CDR3. Deletions cut 3 bases from V and 2 bases from J, with 4 bases between. Here the CDR3 reads CSARSNTEAFF. As DNA, the CDR3 is TGCAGTGCTAGGTCTAACACTGAAGCTTTCTTT.

The rearrangement joins TRBV7-2 to TRBJ2-1, with 12 nucleotides matching TRBD2. The CDR3 totals 17 residues. Germline trimming cut 1 base from V and 1 base from J; bases unmatched to any gene: 2. CDR1 SGHTA and CDR2 FQGNSA come from the germline V gene. The CDR3 bases are TGTGCCAGCAGCTTAGGACTAGCGGGAGTTTCCTACAATGAGCAGTTCTTC. Its protein product is CASSLGLAGVSYNEQFF. The variable domain in full, completed from reference TRBV7-2 and TRBJ2-1, reads GAGVSQSPSNKVTEKGKDVELRCDPISGHTALYWYRQSLGQGLEFLIYFQGNSAPDKSGLPSDRFSAERTGGSVSTLTIQRTQQEDSAVYLCASSLGLAGVSYNEQFFGPGTRLTVL.

The chain carries TRBV23-1 and TRBJ2-3; D may be TRBD2 (5 bases). TRBV23-1 is flagged as an ORF with uncertain function. This CDR3 has 14 residues. Between the trimmed V and J ends, which lost 7 bases and 6 bases, there was a span of 17 bases. The CDR3 here is CASTPGREMDTQYF. The CDR3 nucleotides read TGCGCCAGCACCCCGGGTAGGGAGATGGATACGCAGTATTTT.

The CDR3 loop is CASGQGTAGGDRRFF. The DNA of the CDR3 is TGCGCCAGCGGACAGGGGACTGCGGGGGGGGACCGCCGGTTCTTC. The chain couples TRBV5-1 to TRBJ2-1; either TRBD1 or TRBD2 may supply D (9 bases each). Per germline, CDR1 SGHRS and CDR2 YFSETQ. This CDR3 has 15 amino acids. Deletions cut 7 bases from V and 15 bases from J, with 29 bases between.

The chain has TRBV5-8 and TRBJ1-4, with 9 bases that match TRBD1. The CDR3 runs 15 residues. V shed 4 bases, J shed 7 bases, and the junction held 8 bases outside the gene matches. CDR1 is SGHTS, CDR2 YDEGEE, per germline. The CDR3 loop is CASSPGTGLSEKLFF. The CDR3 DNA follows: TGTGCCAGCAGCCCGGGGACAGGGCTCAGTGAAAAACTGTTTTTT.

The chain carries TRBV18 and TRBJ2-3, with D possibly TRBD1 on 5 matching bases. The length of the CDR3 is 15 residues. Trimming took off 3 bases at V and 3 bases at J, with 13 bases between the two ends. Germline CDR1 and CDR2: KGHSH and LQKENI. The CDR3 reads CASSPPLQGTDTQYF. The CDR3 coding sequence is TGTGCCAGCTCACCTCCACTTCAGGGAACAGATACGCAGTATTTT.

The genes are TRBV9 and TRBJ2-2; 7 bases agree with TRBD2. V shed 4 bases, J shed 3 bases, and the junction held 6 bases outside the gene matches. Per germline, CDR1 SGDLS and CDR2 YYNGEE. The CDR3 runs to 15 residues. The CDR3 nucleotides read TGTGCCAGCAGCCAGCGGGGCGCGGACACCGGGGAGCTGTTTTTT. This codes for CASSQRGADTGELFF.

The rearrangement uses TRBV27 and TRBJ2-7, with 8 bases identical to TRBD2. The CDR3 runs to 13 residues. Trimming cost V 6 bases and J 7 bases; bases outside gene matches: 8. Per the germline V gene, CDR1 is MNHEY and CDR2 is SMNVEV (reference sequence). CDR3 residues: CASSPGGVREQYF. CDR3 nucleotides: TGTGCCAGCAGCCCGGGAGGGGTGAGGGAGCAGTACTTC.

This chain uses TRBV28 with TRBJ1-4, with D unresolved. V lost 5 bases to trimming and J lost 0 bases, with 10 bases between them. The germline V gene encodes CDR1 MDHEN and CDR2 SYDVKM. The CDR3 spans 15 residues. This CDR3 reads CASSLNGATNEKLFF. The CDR3 nucleotides are TGTGCCAGCAGTCTTAACGGGGCAACTAATGAAAAACTGTTTTTT.

This chain uses TRBV4-1 with TRBJ2-3, with 9 bases lining up with TRBD2. Germline CDR1 and CDR2: MGHRA and YSYEKL. With V trimmed by 6 bases and J by 6 bases, 10 bases remained unmatched. The length of the CDR3 is 15 residues. CDR3 protein: CASRFLAGRGDTQYF. In DNA form, the CDR3 reads TGCGCCAGCAGGTTTCTAGCGGGGCGGGGGGATACGCAGTATTTT.

V gene TRBV6-5 combines with J gene TRBJ2-7, with D perhaps TRBD1 (6 bases). The ends were cut back, 0 bases at V and 5 bases at J, with 14 bases in the middle. The CDR3 is made up of 15 amino acids. Germline lookup yields CDR1 MNHEY and CDR2 SVGAGI. The CDR3 bases are TGTGCCAGCAGTTACTCGACGGACAGAGGGCACGAGCAGTACTTC. Translated: CASSYSTDRGHEQYF.

J is TRBJ2-7 and V is TRBV5-6; 8 bases align to TRBD2. The germline V gene encodes CDR1 SGHDT and CDR2 YYEEEE. V lost 0 bases, J lost 5 bases, and 1 base stayed unmatched. The CDR3 consists of 13 residues. DNA of the CDR3: TGTGCCAGCAGCTTGGCCGGGGGGGACGAGCAGTACTTC. It specifies CASSLAGGDEQYF.

A few counts support this clone. CDR3 DNA: TGTGCCAGCAGCCAACACAGAACTCACACTGAAGCTTTCTTT. It yields the protein CASSQHRTHTEAFF. The rearrangement links TRBV3-1 (or the pseudogene TRBV3-2) to TRBJ1-1; unclear D gene. Trimming removed 2 bases from V and 3 bases from J, with 10 bases in between. The CDR3 is 14 residues long. CDR1 is LGHDT and CDR2 is YNNKEL in the germline V gene (reference sequence).

This sequence joins TRBV12-3 or TRBV12-4 and TRBJ1-4; D is possibly TRBD1 (5 bases). The CDR3 is made up of 12 amino acids. Trimming removed 1 base from V and 13 bases from J, with 10 bases in between. DNA for the CDR3: TGTGCCAGCAGTTTAGGGGGCAACATACTGTTTTTT. This codes for CASSLGGNILFF.

The gene calls are TRBV4-1 and TRBJ1-2, with D hard to call. Trimming cost V 4 bases and J 0 bases, with 12 bases left between them. The CDR3 sequence is 15 residues long. CDR1 MGHRA and CDR2 YSYEKL come from the germline V gene. DNA for the CDR3: TGCGCCAGCAGCCCACCGAGTACCACTAACTATGGCTACACCTTC. It codes for CASSPPSTTNYGYTF.

V and J are TRBV10-3 and TRBJ2-1, with TRBD1 identical over 8 bases. With V trimmed by 6 bases and J by 15 bases, 10 bases remained unmatched. The CDR3 covers 12 residues. Germline CDR1 ENHRY, CDR2 SYGVKD. The CDR3 protein is CAIRDRGGPGFF. The CDR3, as DNA: TGTGCCATCAGAGACAGGGGAGGCCCGGGGTTCTTC.

V and J are TRBV7-9 and TRBJ2-3, with TRBD1 matching 8 bases. The CDR3 runs 11 residues. The J segment lost 11 bases and the V segment lost 4 bases, leaving 2 bases of the junction unmatched. The V gene's germline CDR1 is SEHNR and CDR2 FQNEAQ (reference sequence). The CDR3 protein is CASSWDRMQYF. The DNA for the CDR3 is TGTGCCAGCAGCTGGGACAGGATGCAGTATTTT.

This chain uses TRBV18 with TRBJ2-5; 9 bases agree with TRBD1. With V trimmed by 3 bases and J by 4 bases, 3 bases remained unmatched. The germline V gene encodes CDR1 KGHSH and CDR2 LQKENI. The CDR3 contains 14 residues. CDR3 in amino acids: CASSPGQGRETQYF. The CDR3 DNA is TGTGCCAGCTCACCCGGACAGGGGAGAGAGACCCAGTACTTC.

V gene TRBV27 combines with J gene TRBJ1-2; a possible D gene is TRBD1 (5 bases). Germline V gene sequence: CDR1 MNHEY, CDR2 SMNVEV (reference sequence). The V gene lost 6 bases and the J gene lost 7 bases, with 18 bases spanning the gap. CDR3 length equals 14 residues. The CDR3 region has the DNA TGTGCCAGCAGAGCCGGGGGACGCTTCTCTGGCTACACCTTC. It is translated as CASRAGGRFSGYTF.

This clone was observed a handful of times. V gene TRBV5-5 combines with J gene TRBJ1-2; tentatively, D is TRBD1 (6 bases). Trimming cost V 4 bases and J 3 bases, with 19 bases left between them. This CDR3 is 16 amino acids long. Germline V gene lookup returns CDR1 SGHKS and CDR2 YYEKEE (reference sequence). CDR3 sequence (DNA): TGTGCCAGCAGCACTGGACAGTTAAGTGGTTACTATGGCTACACCTTC. Translation: CASSTGQLSGYYGYTF.

Only a few counts were recorded for this clone. The genes are TRBV7-6 and TRBJ2-7; 9 bases align to TRBD2. The germline gives CDR1 SGHVS, CDR2 FNYEAQ. V was pared by 3 bases and J by 3 bases, with 12 bases of the junction left unmatched. The length of the CDR3 is 17 residues. CDR3 coding DNA: TGTGCCAGCAGCTTTAGCCCACCGGCTAGCGGGATCTACGAGCAGTACTTC. It is translated as CASSFSPPASGIYEQYF.

This chain connects TRBV7-2 to TRBJ1-5, with a possible D match to TRBD1 (5 bases). CDR1 and CDR2 (germline): SGHTA, FQGNSA. V was clipped by 5 bases and J by 1 base, with 12 bases between them. This CDR3 comprises 15 residues. The CDR3 is CASSAGGLSNQPQHF. Written as DNA, the CDR3 is TGTGCCAGCAGCGCCGGGGGGTTAAGCAATCAGCCCCAGCATTTT. Combining the CDR3 with reference TRBV7-2 and TRBJ1-5 gives the whole variable domain GAGVSQSPSNKVTEKGKDVELRCDPISGHTALYWYRQSLGQGLEFLIYFQGNSAPDKSGLPSDRFSAERTGGSVSTLTIQRTQQEDSAVYLCASSAGGLSNQPQHFGDGTRLSIL.

This chain connects TRBV5-1 to TRBJ2-4; 8 bases map to TRBD1. Unmatched junction bases numbered 3, after V lost 2 bases and J lost 8 bases. From germline, CDR1 is SGHRS and CDR2 YFSETQ. There are 13 residues in the CDR3. Here the CDR3 reads CASSLQGGDIQYF. The DNA of the CDR3 is TGCGCCAGCAGCTTACAGGGGGGAGACATTCAGTACTTC.

CDR3 in DNA: TGTGCCAGCAGCCCTATTGGCGACCGGAGGACTGAAGCTTTCTTT. Translating gives CASSPIGDRRTEAFF. The V call is TRBV27, the J call TRBJ1-1; D not resolved. The CDR3 length is 15 residues. Germline lookup yields CDR1 MNHEY and CDR2 SMNVEV (reference sequence). Trimming removed 6 bases from V and 5 bases from J, with 19 bases in between.

The chain carries TRBV4-3 and TRBJ1-4, with D possibly matching TRBD1 (6 bases). The germline V gene encodes CDR1 LGHNA and CDR2 YSLEER. V was clipped by 4 bases and J by 7 bases, with 19 bases between them. The CDR3 extends over 16 amino acids. The CDR3 DNA is TGCGCCAGCAGCCCAGCTGGGGGCAGCCCTGGTGAAAAACTGTTTTTT. This translates into CASSPAGGSPGEKLFF.

V and J are TRBV28 and TRBJ2-1, with D possibly being TRBD1 (6 bases). The V gene's germline CDR1 is MDHEN and CDR2 SYDVKM. V was trimmed by 8 bases and J by 9 bases, leaving 14 bases between them. CDR3 length: 12 residues. The CDR3 here is CASEQGRSEQFF. CDR3 sequence (DNA): TGTGCCAGCGAACAGGGAAGATCTGAGCAGTTCTTC. The full variable domain, its missing parts supplied by reference TRBV28 and TRBJ2-1, is DVKVTQSSRYLVKRTGEKVFLECVQDMDHENMFWYRQDPGLGLRLIYFSYDVKMKEKGDIPEGYSVSREKKERFSLILESASTNQTSMYLCASEQGRSEQFFGPGTRLTVL.

The sample holds one count of this clone. The chain uses TRBV6-5 and TRBJ1-1; 7 bases agree with TRBD1. J was trimmed by 5 bases and V by 4 bases; bases with no gene match: 13. Germline CDR1 is MNHEY and CDR2 is SVGAGI. The CDR3 runs 16 residues. The CDR3 region is CASSLSAGGTKTEAFF. DNA for the CDR3: TGTGCCAGCAGTTTATCTGCAGGGGGGACCAAAACTGAAGCTTTCTTT.